A single sample is the source of the 17 T cell receptor beta chains below, sequenced in a study of lung T cells in sarcoidosis with Löfgren's syndrome. TCRdb passed the reads through MiXCR, listing each CDR3 protein once. This repertoire shows 60,000 or so distinct CDR3 sequences, 21% found once; its top ten account for about 2.2%. The specimen sequenced was CD4+ T cells from PBMCs. Receptors were obtained from a human donor with sarcoidosis (Löfgren's syndrome or another form), or a control subject (not recorded which).

The chain has TRBV3-1 and TRBJ2-3; TRBD2 agrees at 12 bases. J was trimmed by 5 bases and V by 4 bases; bases with no gene match: 1. CDR3 size: 14 residues. CDR1 and CDR2 from the germline V gene are LGHDT and YNNKEL (reference sequence). The CDR3 coding sequence is TGTGCCAGCAGCCCGGGACTAGCGGGAGATACGCAGTATTTT. Translated, it gives CASSPGLAGDTQYF.

The sample holds many counts of this clonotype. The rearrangement joins TRBV6-1 to TRBJ1-3; D is unclear. The CDR3 is made up of 12 amino acids. V dropped 7 bases and J dropped 4 bases, with 8 bases sitting between them. Germline V gene lookup returns CDR1 MNHNS and CDR2 SASEGT. The CDR3 loop is CASKNGGNTIYF. The CDR3 DNA is TGTGCCAGCAAAAACGGGGGAAACACCATATATTTT.

In the case of this clonotype: A much bigger clone sits one base away, suggesting this may be a read error. V usage is TRBV7-2 and J usage is TRBJ2-1; D is unclear. This CDR3 has 13 amino acids. Trimming shortened V by 5 bases and J by 4 bases, and 9 bases separated the two germline ends. The germline V gene encodes CDR1 SGHTA and CDR2 FQGNSA. The CDR3 region is CASSGPQYNEQFF. The CDR3 DNA reads TGTGCCAGCAGCGGGCCGCAGTACAATGAGCAGTTCTTC.

The V gene is TRBV12-3 or TRBV12-4, the J gene TRBJ1-1; possibly TRBD1 for D (6 bases). The CDR3 consists of 15 residues. Trimming pared 3 bases from V and 1 base from J, leaving 12 bases between. The DNA for the CDR3 is TGTGCCAGCAGTTTGGGTCTGGGGGCGAACACTGAAGCTTTCTTT. Translating it yields CASSLGLGANTEAFF.

This clonotype was detected many times. This chain joins TRBV6-2 or TRBV6-3 and TRBJ2-3; TRBD2 is a possible D gene (6 bases). Trimming left V 4 bases short and J 2 bases short, with 10 bases between. There are 14 residues in the CDR3. Germline lookup yields CDR1 MNHEY and CDR2 SVGEGT. CDR3 nucleotides: TGTGCCAGCAGTTCCGCGGGAACCACAGATACGCAGTATTTT. The encoded protein is CASSSAGTTDTQYF.

In this sample, this clonotype turned up a few times. This may come from a read error, since a much larger clone is one base off. V gene TRBV27 combines with J gene TRBJ1-4; a possible D gene is TRBD1 (5 bases). The V gene's germline CDR1 is MNHEY and CDR2 SMNVEV (reference sequence). This CDR3 is 12 amino acids long. CDR3: CASSLVGGKLSF. In DNA, the CDR3 is TGTGCCAGCAGTTTAGTCGGGGGAAAACTGTCTTTT.

This clonotype is judged medium-sized. V and J are TRBV6-2 or TRBV6-3 and TRBJ1-5; maybe TRBD1 (5 bases). V gave up 3 bases and J gave up 7 bases, with 13 bases separating them. The germline gives CDR1 MNHEY, CDR2 SVGEGT. The CDR3 has 14 residues. In nucleotides, the CDR3 is TGTGCCAGCAGTTATACGGGGGTAATGCAGCCCCAGCATTTT. This gives the protein CASSYTGVMQPQHF.

This clonotype was counted ten times or more. The rearrangement links TRBV6-6 to TRBJ1-5; D gene unclear. CDR3 length equals 15 residues. V was shortened by 0 bases and J by 5 bases, with 11 bases between the two germline ends. CDR1 is MNHNY and CDR2 is SVGAGI in the germline V gene (reference sequence). CDR3 loop: CASSYSATKDQPQHF. The CDR3 DNA reads as TGTGCCAGCAGTTACTCGGCCACAAAAGATCAGCCCCAGCATTTT.

The CDR3: CASSPGWGTYNEQFF. CDR3 bases: TGTGCCAGCTCGCCAGGCTGGGGAACCTACAATGAGCAGTTCTTC. This chain joins TRBV18 and TRBJ2-1; no definite D call. The CDR3 is made up of 15 amino acids. The ends were cut back, 6 bases at V and 2 bases at J, with 14 bases in the middle. CDR1 is KGHSH and CDR2 is LQKENI in the germline V gene. The full variable domain, in which reference TRBV18 and TRBJ2-1 provide the parts outside the CDR3, is NAGVMQNPRHLVRRRGQEARLRCSPMKGHSHVYWYRQLPEEGLKFMVYLQKENIIDESGMPKERFSAEFPKEGPSILRIQQVVRGDSAAYFCASSPGWGTYNEQFFGPGTRLTVL.

There are many counts of this clonotype. CDR3 DNA: TGCAGTGCTAGAGATCTAAGGACTAGCGGGAAGACGAACACCGGGGAGCTGTTTTTT. It translates to CSARDLRTSGKTNTGELFF. The chain has TRBV20-1 and TRBJ2-2, with 12 bases that match TRBD2. This CDR3 is built from 19 residues. Germline loops: CDR1 DFQATT, CDR2 SNEGSKA (reference sequence). The V segment lost 0 bases and the J segment 0 bases; nucleotides outside the gene matches: 8.

In its sample, this clonotype was seen a few times. The J gene is TRBJ2-4, the V gene TRBV19, with D unresolved. This CDR3 has 15 amino acids. Germline CDR1 is LNHDA and CDR2 is SQIVND (reference sequence). V lost 3 bases, J lost 3 bases, and 12 bases lay in between. The CDR3 region is CASSIPGEGKNIQYF. As DNA, the CDR3 is TGTGCCAGTAGTATTCCTGGGGAAGGCAAAAACATTCAGTACTTC.

This clonotype was detected a few times. The chain combines TRBV5-5 with TRBJ1-2, with D perhaps TRBD1 (5 bases). The CDR3 runs 15 residues. Germline V gene lookup returns CDR1 SGHKS and CDR2 YYEKEE (reference sequence). V was pared by 3 bases and J by 4 bases, with 16 bases between. The CDR3: CASSSGQGSSYGYTF. As DNA, the CDR3 is TGTGCCAGCAGCTCGGGGCAGGGATCATCCTATGGCTACACCTTC.

Points on this clonotype: Given a much more abundant clone one base away, this may be a read error. This chain joins TRBV20-1 and TRBJ2-3, with TRBD2 matching over 9 bases. Germline loops: CDR1 DFQATT, CDR2 SNEGSKA (reference sequence). This CDR3 region has 14 residues. The J segment lost 2 bases and the V segment lost 5 bases, leaving 5 bases of the junction unmatched. CDR3 DNA: TGCAGTGCTGTGAGCGGGAGGAACACAGATACGCAGTATTTT. Translation gives CSAVSGRNTDTQYF.

This clonotype was recorded at least ten times. The CDR3 loop reads CATSASHNTEAFF. The CDR3 DNA follows: TGTGCCACCAGCGCCTCCCATAACACTGAAGCTTTCTTT. This chain joins TRBV15 and TRBJ1-1; D call uncertain. With 5 bases removed from V and 2 bases from J, the gap between germline ends came to 9 bases. The CDR3 consists of 13 residues. CDR1 and CDR2 from the germline V gene are LNHNV and YYDKDF (reference sequence).

This clonotype was seen at least ten times. The chain joins TRBV20-1 to TRBJ2-7, with TRBD2 matching over 8 bases. Germline V lookup: CDR1 DFQATT, CDR2 SNEGSKA (reference sequence). V lost 6 bases and J lost 2; bases outside the gene matches: 12. The CDR3 contains 15 residues. CDR3 protein: CSARDRRGVTYEQYF. In DNA form, the CDR3 reads TGCAGTGCGCGTGACAGGCGGGGGGTTACCTACGAGCAGTACTTC.

This clonotype was observed many times. The rearrangement links TRBV7-2 to TRBJ2-7, with 8 bases fitting TRBD2. Losses at the gene ends were 2 bases for V and 4 bases for J; bases not matched to a gene: 4. The germline gives CDR1 SGHTA, CDR2 FQGNSA. The CDR3 sequence is 14 residues long. CDR3 sequence (DNA): TGTGCCAGCAGCTTAAACGGGGGGGGATACGAGCAGTACGTC. This gives the protein CASSLNGGGYEQYV.

This clonotype was seen just once. The rearrangement joins TRBV3-1 to TRBJ2-2, with D uncertain. This CDR3 region has 15 residues. V lost 3 bases and J 5 bases, leaving 13 bases between the germline ends. In germline, CDR1 is LGHDT, CDR2 YNNKEL (reference sequence). CDR3 coding DNA: TGTGCCAGCAGCCAGGGGATACCCGGAACCGGGGAGCTGTTTTTT. Its protein is CASSQGIPGTGELFF. The variable domain in full, with the rest retrieved from reference TRBV3-1 and TRBJ2-2, is DTAVSQTPKYLVTQMGNDKSIKCEQNLGHDTMYWYKQDSKKFLKIMFSYNNKELIINETVPNRFSPKSPDKAHLNLHINSLELGDSAVYFCASSQGIPGTGELFFGEGSRLTVL.